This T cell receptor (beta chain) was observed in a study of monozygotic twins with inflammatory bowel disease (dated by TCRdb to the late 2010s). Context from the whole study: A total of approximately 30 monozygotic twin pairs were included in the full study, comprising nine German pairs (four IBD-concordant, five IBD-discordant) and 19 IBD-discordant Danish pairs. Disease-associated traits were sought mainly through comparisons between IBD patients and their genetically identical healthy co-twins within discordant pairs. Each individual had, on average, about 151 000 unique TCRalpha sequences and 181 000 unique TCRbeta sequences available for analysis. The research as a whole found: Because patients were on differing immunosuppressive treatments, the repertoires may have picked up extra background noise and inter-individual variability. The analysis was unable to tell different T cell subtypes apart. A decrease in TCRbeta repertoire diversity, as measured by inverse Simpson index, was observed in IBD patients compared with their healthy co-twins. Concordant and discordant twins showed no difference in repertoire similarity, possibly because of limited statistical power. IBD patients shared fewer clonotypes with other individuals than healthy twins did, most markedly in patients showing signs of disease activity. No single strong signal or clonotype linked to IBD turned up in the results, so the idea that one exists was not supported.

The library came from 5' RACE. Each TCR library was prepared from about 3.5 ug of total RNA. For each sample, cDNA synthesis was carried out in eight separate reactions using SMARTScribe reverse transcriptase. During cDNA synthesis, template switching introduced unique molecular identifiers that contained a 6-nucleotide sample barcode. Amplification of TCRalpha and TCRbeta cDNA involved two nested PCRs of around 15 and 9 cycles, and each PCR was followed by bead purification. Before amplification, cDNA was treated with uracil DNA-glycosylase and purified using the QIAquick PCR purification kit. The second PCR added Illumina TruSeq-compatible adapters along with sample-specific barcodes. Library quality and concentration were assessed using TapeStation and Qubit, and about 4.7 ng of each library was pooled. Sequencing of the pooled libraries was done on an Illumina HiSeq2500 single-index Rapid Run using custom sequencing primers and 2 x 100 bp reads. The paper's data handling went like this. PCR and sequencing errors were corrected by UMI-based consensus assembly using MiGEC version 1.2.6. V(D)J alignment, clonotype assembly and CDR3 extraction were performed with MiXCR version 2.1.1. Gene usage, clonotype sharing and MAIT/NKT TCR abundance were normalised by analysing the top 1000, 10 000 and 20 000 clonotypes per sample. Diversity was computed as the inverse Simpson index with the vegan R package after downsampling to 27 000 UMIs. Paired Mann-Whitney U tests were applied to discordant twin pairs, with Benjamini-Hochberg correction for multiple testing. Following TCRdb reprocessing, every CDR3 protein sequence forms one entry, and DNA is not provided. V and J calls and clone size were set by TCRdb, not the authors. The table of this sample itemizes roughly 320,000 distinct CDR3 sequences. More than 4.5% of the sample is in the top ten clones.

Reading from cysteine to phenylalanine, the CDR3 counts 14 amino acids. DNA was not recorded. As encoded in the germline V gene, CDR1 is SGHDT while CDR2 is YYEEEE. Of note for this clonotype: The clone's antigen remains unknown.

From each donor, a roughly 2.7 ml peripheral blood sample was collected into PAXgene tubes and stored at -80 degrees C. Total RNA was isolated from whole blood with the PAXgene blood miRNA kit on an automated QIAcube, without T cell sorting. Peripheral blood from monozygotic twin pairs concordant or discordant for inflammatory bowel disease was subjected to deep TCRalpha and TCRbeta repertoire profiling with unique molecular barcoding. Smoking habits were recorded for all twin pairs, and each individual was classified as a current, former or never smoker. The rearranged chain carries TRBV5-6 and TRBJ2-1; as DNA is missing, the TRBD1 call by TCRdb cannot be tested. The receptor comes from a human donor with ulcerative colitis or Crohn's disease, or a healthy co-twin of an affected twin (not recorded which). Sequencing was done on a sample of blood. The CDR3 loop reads CASSSGQEYNEQFF.